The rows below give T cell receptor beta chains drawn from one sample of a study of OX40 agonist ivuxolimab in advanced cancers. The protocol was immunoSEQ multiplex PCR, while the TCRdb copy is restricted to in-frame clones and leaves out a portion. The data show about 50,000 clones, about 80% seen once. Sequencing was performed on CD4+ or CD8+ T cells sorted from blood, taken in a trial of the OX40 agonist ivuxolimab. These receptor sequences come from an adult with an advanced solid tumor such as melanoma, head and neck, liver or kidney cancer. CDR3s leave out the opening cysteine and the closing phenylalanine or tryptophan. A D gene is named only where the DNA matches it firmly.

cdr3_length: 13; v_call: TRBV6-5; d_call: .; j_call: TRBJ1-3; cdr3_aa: ASSYGGYSGNTIY
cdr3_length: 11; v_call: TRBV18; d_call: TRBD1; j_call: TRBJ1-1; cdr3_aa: ASSPQGAGEAF
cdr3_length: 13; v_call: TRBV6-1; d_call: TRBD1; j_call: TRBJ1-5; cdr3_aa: ASSEGRGRDQPQH
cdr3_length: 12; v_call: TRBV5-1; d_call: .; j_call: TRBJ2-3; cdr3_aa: ASSLDTGTDTQY
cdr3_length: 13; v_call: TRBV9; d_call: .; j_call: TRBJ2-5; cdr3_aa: ASSVEASRKETQY
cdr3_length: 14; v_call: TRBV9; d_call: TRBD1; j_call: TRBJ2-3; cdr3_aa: ASSDRDRGSTDTQY
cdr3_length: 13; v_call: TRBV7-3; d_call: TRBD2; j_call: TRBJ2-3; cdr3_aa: ASSSASGQADTQY
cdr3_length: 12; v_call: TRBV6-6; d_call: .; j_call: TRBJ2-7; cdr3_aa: ASSYPGSSYEQY
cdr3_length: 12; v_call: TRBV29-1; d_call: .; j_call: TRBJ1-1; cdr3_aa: SVAPRLTGTEAF
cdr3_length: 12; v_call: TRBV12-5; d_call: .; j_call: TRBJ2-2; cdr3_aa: ASGLVQSPGELF
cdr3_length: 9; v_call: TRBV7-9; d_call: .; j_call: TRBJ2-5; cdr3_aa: ASSSVETQY
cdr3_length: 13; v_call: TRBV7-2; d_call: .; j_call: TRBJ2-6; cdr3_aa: ASSLFHSGANVLT
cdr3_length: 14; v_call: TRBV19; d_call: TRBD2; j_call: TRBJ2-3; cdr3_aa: ASSMLAGGAADTQY